This TCR beta chain was identified in a study of identical twins (TCRdb year 2016). Some background on the complete study: To test whether fetal clonotypes persist, the study used deep sequencing on TCR alpha and beta repertoires from monozygotic twins, unrelated adults of various ages, and cord blood. To rule out contamination, replicate twin experiments were performed at different times with different library preparation protocols. The investigation overall reported the following: In monozygotic twins, out-of-frame TCR alpha sharing was systematically underestimated by recombination models, although the models agreed with sharing between unrelated individuals. Invariant T cells such as MAIT and iNKT could partly confound zero-insertion analyses, although diverse VJ usage argued against such confounding for most clonotypes. Because the same donors could not be followed over many years, the conclusions depended on cross-sectional statistical analysis. Compared with coincidental sharing between unrelated individuals, out-of-frame TCR alpha sequences shared between twins had an excess of sequences with low generation probability. Fewer insertions were carried by abundant cord blood beta clonotypes, a similar but weaker trend appeared in young adult naive repertoires, and no such trend appeared in memory repertoires. In beta out-of-frame sequences, excess twin sharing was weaker, because having fewer shared sequences lowered the signal-to-noise ratio.

This clonotype was detected ten times or more. The clone's antigen remains unknown. No much larger clone is present one base from it, and per-base qualities are unavailable. The library was made by 5' RACE. These reads were obtained on an Illumina HiSeq 2000. A universal primer binding site was added through template switching, and the final cDNA carried a unique molecular identifier so that TCR cDNA molecules could be counted accurately. First-strand cDNA for TCR alpha and beta chains was synthesized from specific primers in the conserved constant-segment region. To control for contamination, every cDNA library carried two barcodes: a SMART-Mk sample barcode plus Illumina barcodes. TruSeq adapter sequences and Illumina sample barcodes were added in two successive PCR steps. The Illumina HiSeq platform was used with custom primers to sequence TCR alpha and beta cDNA libraries. The original pipeline was this. MiGEC was used to process raw reads and extract unique molecular identifiers, and MiXCR was used to find CDR3 positions. Recombination models were inferred per individual with the repgenHMM and IGoR tools using an EM algorithm. Shared clonotype analysis was performed with the tcR package in R, normalizing sharing by the product of cloneset sizes. To study raw recombination free of thymic and clonal selection effects, out-of-frame nonproductive sequences were analyzed. Using fastp at Q25 and MiXCR, TCRdb reprocessed the public reads and kept productive beta chains. Rows are unified per CDR3 protein, each entry keeping the most common DNA and genes. The V and J calls here are based on TCRdb, not the publication. Recorded for this sample are about 700,000 distinct CDR3 sequences; about 9.4% of them occurred a single time. The ten largest clones capture 0.98% of the sample.

Every donor in the study was a healthy Caucasian. The twin cohort consisted of three pairs of female monozygotic twins, all aged 18 to 29 years. Peripheral blood mononuclear cells were used as the source from which RNA for TCR libraries was isolated. Based on the germline V gene, the CDR1 and CDR2 sequences are SGHDT and YYEEEE. The germline V end is reduced by 0 bases and the J end by 4 bases; junction bases left unmatched: 4. Spanning cysteine to phenylalanine, the CDR3 consists of 15 amino acids. The kept DNA is CDR3 alone, 45 bases in frame from the first base. These data were likewise used in another study, on yellow fever vaccine responses in identical twins. The second source states: According to the authors, in identical twins the way T cells responded to vaccination appeared partly convergent and partly personalized. Focusing on identical twins, the study followed the T cell clones that responded to the vaccine, and did so with precision.

Sequenced: PBMCs. This sequence originates from a woman aged 18-29 years in good health. The rearrangement combines TRBV5-6 with TRBJ1-2, with TRBD1 identical over 9 junction bases. The DNA is as follows: TGTGCCAGCAGCTTGGTTAGGGACAGGGTCTATGGCTACACCTTC. Its protein product is CASSLVRDRVYGYTF.